This T cell receptor beta chain came from a study of post-analysis software for immune sequencing data. Study summary: Relapsing-remitting, secondary progressive and progressive-relapsing multiple sclerosis were all included among the disease courses.

A word on this clonotype: Its antigen remains unknown.

V was clipped by 6 bases and J by 6 bases, with 20 bases between them. CDR3 length: 15 amino acids. Germline V gives CDR1 MNHEY, CDR2 SVGAGI. Study-wide points: Those samples that were prepared in the same batch co-clustered strongly by F measure. Those with multiple sclerosis, the patient group, showed significantly lower normalized Chao1 diversity than controls. Included in a set of roughly five TRBV segments more frequent in patients than controls were TRBV5-6, TRBV5-1 and TRBV20-1.

Unique-molecular-identifier-tagged TCR beta cDNA libraries were used. TCRdb processed the PCR reads anew with MiXCR; each CDR3 protein has one entry. The repertoire includes 650,000 to 850,000 distinct CDR3 sequences, 53% of them detected once, and approximately 4.5% sits in the top ten. The chain employs TRBV6-5 and TRBJ1-2; possibly TRBD1 for D (6 bases). The sequence derives from a girl aged 5 to 17 with multiple sclerosis. The specimen was blood. The CDR3 DNA reads as TGTGCCAGCAGGCCCTGGGGGGGCGCGCGGGATGGCTACACCTTC. Translation: CASRPWGGARDGYTF.